These 10 T cell receptor beta chains were all obtained from the same sample, sequenced in a study of blood T cell repertoires in COVID-19. Only in-frame clones appear in the TCRdb table, and some are missing; sequencing was by immunoSEQ multiplex PCR. The table includes some 400,000 clones, around 90% detected once. Sequences were obtained from peripheral blood. These receptors originate from a man aged 18-30 years with active or convalescent COVID-19.

The chain employs TRBV27 and TRBJ2-4; weak D call: TRBD2 (6 bases). This CDR3 region has 15 residues. V gave up 1 base and J gave up 3 bases, with 10 bases separating them. CDR1 is MNHEY, CDR2 SMNVEV, per germline (reference sequence). This chain's CDR3 is CASSLFGGGKNIQYF. The CDR3 DNA reads TGTGCCAGCAGTTTATTCGGGGGTGGCAAAAACATTCAGTACTTC.

This chain links TRBV18 with TRBJ2-1; D gene uncertain. Germline-derived CDR1 and CDR2 are KGHSH and LQKENI. This CDR3 is 14 amino acids long. Trimming removed 0 bases at V and 4 bases at J, with 7 bases between. Here the CDR3 reads CASSPPFPYNEQFF. As DNA, the CDR3 is TGTGCCAGCTCACCACCGTTCCCGTACAATGAGCAGTTCTTC.

This rearrangement joins TRBV18 to TRBJ1-3; TRBD1 aligns across 11 bases. CDR1 is KGHSH, CDR2 LQKENI, per germline. There are 16 residues in the CDR3. V trimming: 3 bases; J trimming: 7 bases; junction bases outside the gene matches: 8. The CDR3 sequence: CASSPLGQGARNTIYF. Written as DNA, the CDR3 is TGTGCCAGCTCACCTCTAGGACAGGGGGCGCGGAACACCATATATTTT.

The chain links TRBV6-6 to TRBJ1-5, with TRBD1 as a possible D gene (6 bases). Germline V gene data show CDR1 as MNHNY and CDR2 as SVGAGI (reference sequence). V lost 2 bases and J lost 5, with 16 bases in between. CDR3 length equals 16 residues. The CDR3 DNA reads TGTGCCAGCAGTTACCCCTCCACAGGGCGGGATCAGCCCCAGCATTTT. Translated: CASSYPSTGRDQPQHF.

The chain has TRBV5-1 and TRBJ1-1; D gene uncertain. The V end lost 3 bases, the J end lost 0 bases, and 15 bases lay between the germline ends. The CDR3 length is 16 residues. The germline gives CDR1 SGHRS, CDR2 YFSETQ. The CDR3 reads CASSSFWSGLNTEAFF. CDR3 in DNA: TGCGCCAGCAGCTCCTTTTGGTCGGGGTTGAACACTGAAGCTTTCTTT.

The genes are TRBV24-1 and TRBJ2-7; unclear D gene. The CDR3 spans 14 residues. CDR1 and CDR2 from the germline V gene are KGHDR and SFDVKD. V lost 5 bases to trimming and J lost 0 bases, with 10 bases between them. As DNA, the CDR3 is TGTGCCACCAGTGCGGCGGTTAACTCCTACGAGCAGTACTTC. Its protein product is CATSAAVNSYEQYF.

This sequence joins TRBV18 and TRBJ2-3; 7 bases line up with TRBD2. The ends lost 6 bases at V and 2 bases at J; junction bases unmatched: 17. Germline V CDR1 and CDR2: KGHSH, LQKENI. The CDR3 loop spans 18 amino acids. The CDR3 nucleotides read TGTGCCAGCTCCACGCTGGGAGGGCCGGCCGAGAACACAGATACGCAGTATTTT. Translation gives CASSTLGGPAENTDTQYF.

The rearrangement uses TRBV6-5 and TRBJ2-5, with TRBD2 matching over 8 bases. Losses at the gene ends were 6 bases for V and 5 bases for J; bases not matched to a gene: 5. The CDR3 has 13 amino acids. The germline CDR1 and CDR2 sequences are MNHEY and SVGAGI. CDR3 in DNA: TGTGCCAGCAGAATAGCGGGAAGGGAGACCCAGTACTTC. Its protein is CASRIAGRETQYF.

The chain's CDR3 is CASSITRDSRFYEQYF. Here the CDR3 DNA reads TGTGCCAGTAGTATCACCCGGGACAGTCGATTCTACGAGCAGTACTTC. The chain employs TRBV19 and TRBJ2-7, with 7 bases identical to TRBD1. The CDR3 length is 16 residues. From germline, CDR1 is LNHDA and CDR2 SQIVND (reference sequence). The V gene end was trimmed by 3 bases and the J gene end by 3 bases; junction bases not matched to a gene: 11.

The chain joins TRBV11-3 to TRBJ2-5, with 9 bases fitting TRBD2. The germline CDR1 and CDR2 sequences are SGHNT and YENEEA. The trim removed 5 bases at V and 2 bases at J, leaving 15 bases unmatched. The CDR3 has 18 amino acids. CDR3 bases: TGTGCCAGCAGCCAATCTGTGTCTAGCGGGAAAAATCAAGAGACCCAGTACTTC. Amino acids: CASSQSVSSGKNQETQYF.